The 30 T cell receptor beta chains listed next were all sequenced from one sample in a study of technical replicates of blood from four donors. The table came from immunoSEQ multiplex PCR; TCRdb's copy has only in-frame clones and leaves some out. The table includes 74,000 or so clones, 75% to 95% detected once. Sequencing was done on a sample of T cells isolated from PBMCs. These receptors came from a human donor in good health.

In regard to this clone: Other DNA sequences of this sample code for an identical CDR3. The chain carries TRBV5-1 and TRBJ2-5, with 7 bases lining up with TRBD1. The CDR3 has 13 residues. J lost 5 bases, V lost 4 bases, and 5 bases had no gene match. Germline V gene data show CDR1 as SGHRS and CDR2 as YFSETQ. The DNA for the CDR3 is TGCGCCAGCAGCCTTACAGGGGAGGAGACCCAGTACTTC. As protein: CASSLTGEETQYF. Filled out from reference TRBV5-1 and TRBJ2-5, the complete variable domain reads KAGVTQTPRYLIKTRGQQVTLSCSPISGHRSVSWYQQTPGQGLQFLFEYFSETQRNKGNFPGRFSGRQFSNSRSEMNVSTLELGDSALYLCASSLTGEETQYFGPGTRLLVL.

This chain uses TRBV19 with TRBJ1-5, with D perhaps matching TRBD1 (5 bases). The V and J ends lost 3 bases and 4 bases respectively, with 10 bases between them. The CDR3 length is 14 residues. CDR1 is LNHDA, CDR2 SQIVND, per germline (reference sequence). As DNA, the CDR3 is TGTGCCAGTAGTATCGGGACTTATAATCAGCCCCAGCATTTT. Amino acid sequence: CASSIGTYNQPQHF.

This chain links TRBV19 with TRBJ2-3; TRBD1 matches at 10 bases. V shed 7 bases and J 5 bases; nucleotides not matched to a gene: 6. Per the germline V gene, CDR1 is LNHDA and CDR2 is SQIVND (reference sequence). The CDR3 runs to 14 residues. CDR3 sequence: CASKMGQGLDTQYF. DNA for the CDR3: TGTGCCAGTAAAATGGGACAGGGGTTAGATACGCAGTATTTT.

The V call is TRBV10-3, the J call TRBJ1-1; D is unclear. V gave up 6 bases and J gave up 5 bases, with 19 bases separating them. The CDR3 has 15 amino acids. The V gene's germline CDR1 is ENHRY and CDR2 SYGVKD. The CDR3 sequence: CAIRSWTGGETEAFF. The CDR3 nucleotides read TGTGCCATCAGAAGTTGGACGGGCGGGGAAACTGAAGCTTTCTTT.

The V call is TRBV10-1, the J call TRBJ2-3; TRBD2 agrees at 12 bases. V dropped 6 bases and J dropped 14; count of bases not matched to a gene: 9. This CDR3 region has 13 residues. CDR1 is WNHNN, CDR2 SYGVQD, per germline (reference sequence). CDR3 bases: TGCGCCAGCAGCGGAAGGACTAGCGGGATGAGGTATTTT. Translating it yields CASSGRTSGMRYF.

V is TRBV28 and J is TRBJ2-1; 9 bases match TRBD1. The J segment lost 9 bases and the V segment lost 6 bases, leaving 15 bases of the junction unmatched. The CDR3 contains 16 residues. In germline, CDR1 is MDHEN, CDR2 SYDVKM. CDR3 coding DNA: TGTGCCAGCAGCCACCGGAGGGGACAGGGTTATGGTGAGCAGTTCTTC. It specifies CASSHRRGQGYGEQFF.

The chain recombines TRBV19 with TRBJ1-6, with 7 bases matching TRBD1. CDR3 length: 14 amino acids. Germline CDR1 reads LNHDA; CDR2 reads SQIVND (reference sequence). V lost 10 bases and J lost 4; bases outside the gene matches: 7. CDR3 region: CATSPGQYNSPLHF. CDR3 DNA: TGTGCCACAAGCCCGGGACAGTATAATTCACCCCTCCACTTT.

V is TRBV19 and J is TRBJ1-5; D is uncertain. Germline CDR1 reads LNHDA; CDR2 reads SQIVND (reference sequence). Trimming removed 6 bases at V and 3 bases at J, with 12 bases between. The CDR3 has 14 residues. The CDR3 here is CASRNEGSNQPQHF. The CDR3 region has the DNA TGTGCCAGTAGGAACGAGGGATCCAATCAGCCCCAGCATTTT.

The rearrangement joins TRBV10-2 to TRBJ1-5; 8 bases align to TRBD1. Germline V gene sequence: CDR1 WSHSY, CDR2 SAAADI. The CDR3 consists of 16 residues. The V gene end was trimmed by 8 bases and the J gene end by 9 bases; junction bases not matched to a gene: 18. The CDR3 loop reads CASRSGTGSAGRPQHF. CDR3 nucleotides: TGCGCCAGCCGCTCCGGGACAGGCTCGGCGGGGCGGCCCCAGCATTTT.

The chain is built from TRBV28 and TRBJ1-5, with a weak D call TRBD1 (6 bases). V lost 6 bases and J lost 4, with 7 bases in between. The CDR3 is made up of 12 amino acids. Germline CDR1 is MDHEN and CDR2 is SYDVKM. The CDR3 nucleotides read TGTGCCAGCAGGGACAGAAATCAGCCCCAGCATTTT. It translates to CASRDRNQPQHF.

The CDR3 here is CASSLGLEGYTF. The CDR3 DNA sequence: TGTGCCAGCAGCTTGGGACTGGAGGGCTACACCTTC. The chain is built from TRBV7-9 and TRBJ1-2, with D tentatively TRBD1 (5 bases). CDR3 length equals 12 residues. Germline-derived CDR1 and CDR2 are SEHNR and FQNEAQ (reference sequence). V lost 3 bases and J lost 8, with 10 bases in between.

CDR3 residues: CASRARVGSGNTIYF. Here the CDR3 DNA reads TGTGCCAGCAGAGCCCGGGTCGGCTCTGGAAACACCATATATTTT. The chain has TRBV6-1 and TRBJ1-3, with D hard to call. V gave up 6 bases and J gave up 0 bases, with 12 bases separating them. This CDR3 region has 15 residues. Looked up from germline, CDR1 is MNHNS and CDR2 is SASEGT.

The rearrangement links TRBV10-3 to TRBJ2-7, with D tentatively TRBD2 (6 bases). Trimming took off 10 bases at V and 0 bases at J, with 25 bases between the two ends. This CDR3 has 17 amino acids. The germline CDR1 and CDR2 sequences are ENHRY and SYGVKD. CDR3 nucleotide sequence: TGTGCCACCATGGGTACGCGGGGCCCATCAAGCTCCTACGAGCAGTACTTC. Its protein product is CATMGTRGPSSSYEQYF.

The genes are TRBV5-1 and TRBJ1-2; 7 nucleotides line up with TRBD1. The CDR3 loop spans 14 amino acids. The germline V gene has CDR1 SGHRS and CDR2 YFSETQ. V lost 4 bases and J lost 7; bases outside the gene matches: 10. This CDR3 reads CASSIGQDSFGYTF. In DNA, the CDR3 is TGCGCCAGCAGCATTGGACAGGATTCGTTTGGCTACACCTTC.

This chain links TRBV7-8 with TRBJ1-5; no definite D call. Trimming left V 1 base short and J 4 bases short, with 8 bases between. Germline CDR1 reads SGHVS; CDR2 reads FQNEAQ. The CDR3 has 14 residues. CDR3 in amino acids: CASSLGSGNQPQHF. The CDR3 coding sequence is TGTGCCAGCAGCTTAGGTTCGGGGAATCAGCCCCAGCATTTT.

The CDR3 loop reads CASSYPGQENTEAFF. Here the CDR3 DNA reads TGTGCCAGCAGCTATCCAGGACAGGAGAACACTGAAGCTTTCTTT. J is TRBJ1-1 and V is TRBV6-8; the match to TRBD1 covers 7 bases. Germline V gene sequence: CDR1 MNHGY, CDR2 SAAAGT. The CDR3 runs to 15 residues. Trimming cost V 6 bases and J 1 base; bases outside gene matches: 8.

The chain has TRBV25-1 and TRBJ2-7; TRBD1 aligns across 7 bases. After removal of 5 bases from V and 2 bases from J, the junction contained 6 bases not matched to a gene. The CDR3 is 14 residues long. The germline V gene encodes CDR1 MGHDK and CDR2 SYGVNS. The DNA of the CDR3 is TGTGCCAGCAGTAGGACAGGCGCTCCCTACGAGCAGTACTTC. Translated: CASSRTGAPYEQYF.

This clone is a singleton in its sample. This chain uses TRBV19 with TRBJ2-1; 8 nucleotides agree with TRBD1. The CDR3 is made up of 17 amino acids. V was pared by 1 base and J by 4 bases, with 9 bases of the junction left unmatched. Germline V gene data show CDR1 as LNHDA and CDR2 as SQIVND (reference sequence). CDR3 nucleotides: TGTGCCAGTAGTATAGGGTTGGGACGGACAGGGTACAATGAGCAGTTCTTC. It is translated as CASSIGLGRTGYNEQFF. The full variable domain, with the rest looked up from reference TRBV19 and TRBJ2-1, is DGGITQSPKYLFRKEGQNVTLSCEQNLNHDAMYWYRQDPGQGLRLIYYSQIVNDFQKGDIAEGYSVSREKKESFPLTVTSAQKNPTAFYLCASSIGLGRTGYNEQFFGPGTRLTVL.

The chain uses TRBV6-1 and TRBJ1-5, with TRBD1 identical over 9 bases. Trimming at V came to 7 bases and at J to 4 bases, leaving 5 bases not matched to a gene. This CDR3 contains 14 residues. Germline CDR1 is MNHNS and CDR2 is SASEGT. The CDR3 DNA reads as TGTGCCAGCACCCCCGGGACAGGGAATCAGCCCCAGCATTTT. It is translated as CASTPGTGNQPQHF.

The genes are TRBV5-1 and TRBJ2-7, with 11 bases matching TRBD2. V shed 10 bases, J shed 7 bases, and the junction held 10 bases outside the gene matches. The length of the CDR3 is 13 residues. CDR1 and CDR2 (germline): SGHRS, YFSETQ. CDR3 sequence (DNA): TGCGCCTCCCGACTAGCGGGGTCGCGGGAGCAGTACTTC. This sequence encodes CASRLAGSREQYF.

This clone was picked up one time. This chain links TRBV4-2 with TRBJ2-7; 9 bases match TRBD2. This CDR3 has 20 amino acids. Germline V CDR1 and CDR2: LGHNA, YNFKEQ. V lost 1 base, J lost 3 bases, and 19 bases stayed unmatched. The CDR3 reads CASSQVLSGSRAYIFYEQYF. CDR3 nucleotide sequence: TGTGCCAGCAGCCAAGTTCTTAGCGGGAGTAGAGCCTACATATTCTACGAGCAGTACTTC.

This chain joins TRBV7-9 and TRBJ2-1, with 16 nucleotides matching TRBD2. Germline V gene lookup returns CDR1 SEHNR and CDR2 FQNEAQ (reference sequence). This CDR3 is built from 15 residues. Trimming took 4 bases from V and 10 from J; bases not matched to a gene: 4. Written as DNA, the CDR3 is TGTGCCAGCAGCTCCCCGGGACTAGCGGGGGGGGAGCAGTTCTTC. Protein sequence: CASSSPGLAGGEQFF.

V and J are TRBV9 and TRBJ2-4; maybe TRBD2 (6 bases). Trimming shortened V by 1 base and J by 4 bases, and 15 bases separated the two germline ends. In germline, CDR1 is SGDLS, CDR2 YYNGEE. CDR3 length: 16 residues. CDR3 amino acids: CASSVSSGDAKNIQYF. The CDR3 region has the DNA TGTGCCAGCAGCGTATCATCGGGGGACGCGAAAAACATTCAGTACTTC.

The count of this clone is one. The J gene is TRBJ1-1, the V gene TRBV25-1; D may be TRBD1 (6 bases). Trimming stripped 5 bases from V and 5 bases from J, with 18 bases between. This CDR3 contains 15 residues. CDR1 and CDR2 (germline): MGHDK, SYGVNS. The chain's CDR3 is CASSRTGGGGTEAFF. The CDR3 coding sequence is TGTGCCAGCAGTAGAACGGGGGGCGGAGGGACTGAAGCTTTCTTT.

In this sample, this clone turned up once. The chain is built from TRBV19 and TRBJ2-7; TRBD2 agrees at 8 bases. CDR3 size: 15 residues. Germline-derived CDR1 and CDR2 are LNHDA and SQIVND (reference sequence). Germline trimming cut 4 bases from V and 4 bases from J; bases unmatched to any gene: 9. CDR3 DNA sequence: TGTGCCAGTAGTAAGGGATCCGGGAGGGGGTACGAGCAGTACTTC. It specifies CASSKGSGRGYEQYF.

V and J are TRBV7-6 and TRBJ1-1; 8 nucleotides agree with TRBD1. The CDR3 has 15 residues. The germline CDR1 and CDR2 sequences are SGHVS and FNYEAQ. V shed 3 bases and J 10 bases; nucleotides not matched to a gene: 13. CDR3 nucleotides: TGTGCCAGCAGCTTGGGGCAGGGGGCCCACTTCGGAGCTTTCTTT. Its protein is CASSLGQGAHFGAFF. The complete variable domain, with remaining parts taken from reference TRBV7-6 and TRBJ1-1, reads GAGVSQSPRYKVTKRGQDVALRCDPISGHVSLYWYRQALGQGPEFLTYFNYEAQQDKSGLPNDRFSAERPEGSISTLTIQRTEQRDSAMYRCASSLGQGAHFGAFFGQGTRLTVV.

The J gene is TRBJ2-2, the V gene TRBV27, with TRBD2 matching 7 bases. This CDR3 has 16 amino acids. Trimming at V came to 1 base and at J to 4 bases, leaving 6 bases not matched to a gene. The germline CDR1 and CDR2 sequences are MNHEY and SMNVEV (reference sequence). CDR3 in amino acids: CASSLFGGRSTGELFF. CDR3 DNA sequence: TGTGCCAGCAGTTTATTTGGCGGGAGATCCACCGGGGAGCTGTTTTTT.

This chain uses TRBV5-4 with TRBJ2-1; 9 positions agree with TRBD2. Germline lookup yields CDR1 SGHNT and CDR2 YYREEE (reference sequence). V lost 0 bases and J lost 5; bases outside the gene matches: 6. The CDR3 is 16 amino acids. The CDR3 spells CASSLGIAGENNEQFF. The CDR3 region has the DNA TGTGCCAGCAGCTTGGGGATAGCGGGAGAAAACAATGAGCAGTTCTTC. The full variable domain, its missing parts supplied by reference TRBV5-4 and TRBJ2-1, is ETGVTQSPTHLIKTRGQQVTLRCSSQSGHNTVSWYQQALGQGPQFIFQYYREEENGRGNFPPRFSGLQFPNYSSELNVNALELDDSALYLCASSLGIAGENNEQFFGPGTRLTVL.

J is TRBJ2-1 and V is TRBV7-6; TRBD2 matches 7 bases. The CDR3 extends over 12 amino acids. V was clipped by 4 bases and J by 6 bases; unmatched bases: 0. Looked up from germline, CDR1 is SGHVS and CDR2 is FNYEAQ. The CDR3 reads CASSWGGNEQFF. CDR3 nucleotide sequence: TGTGCCAGCAGCTGGGGGGGCAATGAGCAGTTCTTC.

The chain carries TRBV7-9 and TRBJ2-5, with a tentative D call TRBD1 (5 bases). Looked up from germline, CDR1 is SEHNR and CDR2 is FQNEAQ (reference sequence). Trimming left V 3 bases short and J 3 bases short, with 14 bases between. This CDR3 has 15 amino acids. This CDR3 is CASSFARGQKETQYF. In nucleotides, the CDR3 is TGTGCCAGCAGCTTCGCCCGAGGACAAAAAGAGACCCAGTACTTC. The variable domain in full, with the rest retrieved from reference TRBV7-9 and TRBJ2-5, is DTGVSQNPRHKITKRGQNVTFRCDPISEHNRLYWYRQTLGQGPEFLTYFQNEAQLEKSRLLSDRFSAERPKGSFSTLEIQRTEQGDSAMYLCASSFARGQKETQYFGPGTRLLVL.